The sequence of this T cell receptor beta chain was determined in a study of cytomegalovirus exposure and HLA in healthy donors. This table comes from immunoSEQ multiplex PCR, and its TCRdb copy is limited to in-frame clones, with some not included. The data show some 170,000 clones, just under 90% seen once. The CDR3 covers 13 residues. Germline CDR1 MNHEY, CDR2 SMNVEV (reference sequence). Trimming removed 3 bases from V and 6 bases from J; junction bases left unmatched: 2. Whole-study findings and limits: Researchers counted around 150 TCR beta chains as cytomegalovirus-associated. First-cohort TCR clusters tended to co-occur in the 90 to 150 validation repertoires, a later analysis found. Under in vitro conditions, three CMV-associated chains were confirmed as specific for CMV antigens.

Concerning this clone itself: What it binds is unknown. At the DNA level, this CDR3 is encoded by other sequences in the same sample as well.

The sequence was obtained from a man aged 18 to 29 in good health and CMV-seropositive. Sequencing used PBMCs. The J gene is TRBJ2-1, the V gene TRBV27, with 7 bases matching TRBD1. The CDR3: CASSLSGGNEQFF. CDR3 DNA: TGTGCCAGCAGTTTGTCAGGGGGCAATGAGCAGTTCTTC.